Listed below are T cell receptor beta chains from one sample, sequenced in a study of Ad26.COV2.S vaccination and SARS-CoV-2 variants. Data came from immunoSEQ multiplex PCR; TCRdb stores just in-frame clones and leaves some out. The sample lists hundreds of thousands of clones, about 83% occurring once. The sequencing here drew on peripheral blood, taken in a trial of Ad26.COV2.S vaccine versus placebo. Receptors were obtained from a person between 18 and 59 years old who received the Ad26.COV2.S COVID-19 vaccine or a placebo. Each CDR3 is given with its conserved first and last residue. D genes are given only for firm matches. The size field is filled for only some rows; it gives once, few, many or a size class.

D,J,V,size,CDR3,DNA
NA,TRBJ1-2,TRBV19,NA,CASSTGYTF,TGTGCCAGTAGTACAGGCTACACCTTC
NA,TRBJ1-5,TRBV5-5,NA,CASSLSAIWNQPQHF,TGTGCCAGCAGCTTGTCGGCTATCTGGAATCAGCCCCAGCATTTT
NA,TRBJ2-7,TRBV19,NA,CASGGPYEQYF,TGTGCCAGTGGGGGGCCCTACGAGCAGTACTTC
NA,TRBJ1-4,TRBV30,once,CAWRGLGANEKLFF,TGTGCCTGGAGAGGTTTGGGTGCAAACGAAAAACTGTTTTTT
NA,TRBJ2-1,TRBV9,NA,CASSVGGFSGYNEQFF,TGTGCCAGCAGCGTAGGTGGGTTCAGTGGCTACAATGAGCAGTTCTTC
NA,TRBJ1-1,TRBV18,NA,CASTRDPSTEAFF,TGTGCCAGCACCCGGGACCCAAGCACTGAAGCTTTCTTT
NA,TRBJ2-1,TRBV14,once,CASSQDNGEWEFF,TGTGCCAGCAGCCAAGATAACGGGGAATGGGAGTTCTTC
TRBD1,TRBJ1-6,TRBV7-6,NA,CASSGTGGSYNSPLHF,TGTGCCAGCAGCGGAACAGGGGGGTCCTATAATTCACCCCTCCACTTT
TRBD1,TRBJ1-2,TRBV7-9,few,CASSLLTGNYGYTF,TGTGCCAGCAGCTTATTGACAGGGAACTATGGCTACACCTTC
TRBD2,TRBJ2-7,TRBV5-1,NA,CASSLGLAGGPKITGGYEQYF,TGCGCCAGCAGCTTGGGCCTAGCGGGAGGGCCGAAAATTACAGGCGGCTACGAGCAGTACTTC
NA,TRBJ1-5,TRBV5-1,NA,CASSLGGEDQPQHF,TGCGCCAGCAGCTTGGGCGGTGAGGATCAGCCCCAGCATTTT
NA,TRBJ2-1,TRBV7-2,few,CASSSTDSPITNEQFF,TGTGCCAGCAGCTCCACGGACTCCCCTATTACAAATGAGCAGTTCTTC
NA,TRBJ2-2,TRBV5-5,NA,CASSLGPLNTGELFF,TGTGCCAGCAGCCTCGGACCCTTAAACACCGGGGAGCTGTTTTTT
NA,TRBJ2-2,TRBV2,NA,CASSSTDTGELFF,TGTGCCAGCAGTTCAACAGACACCGGGGAGCTGTTTTTT
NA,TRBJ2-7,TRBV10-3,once,CAISESVSPGEQYF,TGTGCCATCAGTGAGTCAGTGAGTCCAGGCGAGCAGTACTTC